A single sample is the source of the 28 T cell receptor beta chains below, sequenced in a study of cytomegalovirus exposure and HLA in healthy donors. PCR employed 60 Vbeta and 13 Jbeta primers. Sequencing used immunoSEQ multiplex PCR; TCRdb keeps in-frame clones, though not all of them. The data hold some 74,000 clones, with 60% to 75% observed a single time. The specimen was PBMCs. The receptors come from a man in his forties or fifties in good health and CMV-seropositive.

The chain carries TRBV2 and TRBJ1-1, with D unclear. Germline V gene lookup returns CDR1 SNHLY and CDR2 FYNNEI. The CDR3 is 14 residues long. V was clipped by 2 bases and J by 1 base, with 8 bases between them. CDR3 nucleotides: TGTGCCAGCAGTGAATCCAGGTGGAACACTGAAGCTTTCTTT. It encodes CASSESRWNTEAFF.

V gene TRBV7-9 combines with J gene TRBJ1-2; D is perhaps TRBD1 (6 bases). Germline-derived CDR1 and CDR2 are SEHNR and FQNEAQ (reference sequence). CDR3 length: 15 amino acids. Trimming removed 4 bases from V and 7 bases from J, with 19 bases in between. CDR3 in amino acids: CASSSAGAGLAGYTF. CDR3 in DNA: TGTGCCAGCAGCTCGGCGGGGGCTGGGCTGGCTGGCTACACCTTC.

This clone has a handful of counts. The chain employs TRBV7-6 and TRBJ1-1, with D unclear. Per the germline V gene, CDR1 is SGHVS and CDR2 is FNYEAQ. V was pared by 2 bases and J by 7 bases, with 8 bases between. The CDR3 runs 12 residues. The CDR3 region has the DNA TGTGCCAGCAGCTTACGGGAGGGTGAAGCTTTCTTT. It is translated as CASSLREGEAFF.

The chain couples TRBV11-2 to TRBJ1-4; maybe TRBD1 (6 bases). Germline CDR1 SGHAT, CDR2 FQNNGV. Trimming took off 5 bases at V and 6 bases at J, with 16 bases between the two ends. This CDR3 region has 15 residues. The CDR3 loop is CASSKTGPGDEKLFF. CDR3 nucleotides: TGTGCCAGCAGCAAAACAGGGCCGGGCGATGAAAAACTGTTTTTT.

The chain employs TRBV2 and TRBJ2-3, with D tentatively TRBD2 (6 bases). The germline V gene encodes CDR1 SNHLY and CDR2 FYNNEI. The CDR3 is 12 amino acids. Deletions cut 6 bases from V and 5 bases from J, with 9 bases between. The CDR3 DNA reads TGTGCCAGCAGCGGGAGTCGAGATACGCAGTATTTT. Protein: CASSGSRDTQYF. Complete variable domain (other parts from reference TRBV2 and TRBJ2-3): EPEVTQTPSHQVTQMGQEVILRCVPISNHLYFYWYRQILGQKVEFLVSFYNNEISEKSEIFDDQFSVERPDGSNFTLKIRSTKLEDSAMYFCASSGSRDTQYFGPGTRLTVL.

The chain uses TRBV2 and TRBJ1-3, with D possibly matching TRBD1 (5 bases). Germline V gene lookup returns CDR1 SNHLY and CDR2 FYNNEI. The V end was cut by 7 bases, the J end by 8 bases, with 21 bases between. The length of the CDR3 is 15 residues. Here the CDR3 DNA reads TGTGCCAGCACCAAAAGGGGCAAGGCGGGGGACACCATATATTTT. Residues: CASTKRGKAGDTIYF.

V gene TRBV5-4 combines with J gene TRBJ1-6; TRBD1 agrees at 7 bases. Trimming removed 4 bases from V and 7 bases from J; junction bases left unmatched: 5. CDR3 length: 14 amino acids. Germline assignment: CDR1 SGHNT and CDR2 YYREEE (reference sequence). CDR3 nucleotides: TGTGCCAGCAGCGACAGGGAGAGAAATTCACCCCTCCACTTT. This translates into CASSDRERNSPLHF.

This clone came up once. V and J are TRBV28 and TRBJ1-5; possibly TRBD1 for D (5 bases). CDR3 length: 15 residues. V lost 3 bases, J lost 4 bases, and 13 bases lay in between. Germline V gives CDR1 MDHEN, CDR2 SYDVKM. CDR3 amino acids: CASSFSGVGNQPQHF. Here the CDR3 DNA reads TGTGCCAGCAGTTTTTCGGGGGTGGGAAATCAGCCCCAGCATTTT.

The V gene is TRBV5-1, the J gene TRBJ2-7, with 10 bases fitting TRBD2. The trim removed 3 bases at V and 2 bases at J, leaving 14 bases unmatched. The CDR3 has 18 amino acids. The germline V gene has CDR1 SGHRS and CDR2 YFSETQ. The CDR3 DNA is TGCGCCAGCAGCTCCGGCAGCCTGGGACTAGCGTTAACCTACGAGCAGTACTTC. This encodes CASSSGSLGLALTYEQYF.

The chain uses TRBV4-3 and TRBJ1-4; possibly TRBD1 for D (6 bases). The length of the CDR3 is 14 residues. Deletions cut 6 bases from V and 7 bases from J, with 15 bases between. The germline CDR1 and CDR2 sequences are LGHNA and YSLEER. CDR3 loop: CASRKGGLSEKLFF. The CDR3 DNA is TGCGCCAGCAGGAAGGGGGGGCTGAGTGAAAAACTGTTTTTT.

V and J are TRBV9 and TRBJ2-7; 9 bases line up with TRBD1. V was pared by 3 bases and J by 4 bases, with 2 bases of the junction left unmatched. This CDR3 comprises 13 residues. The germline gives CDR1 SGDLS, CDR2 YYNGEE. In DNA form, the CDR3 reads TGTGCCAGCAGCGAAGGACAGGGGTACGAGCAGTACTTC. Translated, it gives CASSEGQGYEQYF.

The chain recombines TRBV5-1 with TRBJ1-6; the D gene is possibly TRBD1 (6 bases). The CDR3 sequence is 17 residues long. Trimming removed 0 bases from V and 1 base from J, with 11 bases in between. Germline loops: CDR1 SGHRS, CDR2 YFSETQ. CDR3 amino acids: CASSLVGGVSYNSPLHF. In nucleotides, the CDR3 is TGCGCCAGCAGCTTGGTAGGGGGGGTTTCCTATAATTCACCCCTCCACTTT.

The V and J genes are TRBV6-6 and TRBJ1-2; 7 nucleotides align to TRBD1. With V trimmed by 6 bases and J by 4 bases, 8 bases remained unmatched. CDR3 length: 14 residues. Per germline, CDR1 MNHNY and CDR2 SVGAGI (reference sequence). CDR3 amino acids: CASSRDRASYGYTF. The CDR3 coding sequence is TGTGCCAGCAGCCGGGACAGAGCCTCCTATGGCTACACCTTC.

CDR3 in DNA: TGTGCCAGCAGCCAAGACAGTCCCTCCTACAATGAGCAGTTCTTC. Translation: CASSQDSPSYNEQFF. V and J are TRBV11-3 and TRBJ2-1, with a weak D call TRBD1 (5 bases). This CDR3 spans 15 amino acids. V lost 5 bases and J lost 0, with 11 bases in between. Germline CDR1 is SGHNT and CDR2 is YENEEA.

This clone showed up just a few times. V and J are TRBV5-6 and TRBJ2-4; D may be TRBD2 (6 bases). Looked up from germline, CDR1 is SGHDT and CDR2 is YYEEEE. Trimming took 4 bases from V and 1 from J, leaving 18 bases between them. The CDR3 sequence is 17 residues long. The chain's CDR3 is CASSPSTRGLAKNIQYF. In DNA form, the CDR3 reads TGTGCCAGCAGCCCCTCCACTAGGGGACTGGCCAAAAACATTCAGTACTTC.

The chain recombines TRBV5-6 with TRBJ2-2; D is possibly TRBD2 (6 bases). The CDR3 is made up of 16 amino acids. V was clipped by 0 bases and J by 3 bases, with 12 bases between them. CDR1 SGHDT and CDR2 YYEEEE come from the germline V gene. Written as DNA, the CDR3 is TGTGCCAGCAGCTTGGTGACTAGGGAGCACACCGGGGAGCTGTTTTTT. Translated: CASSLVTREHTGELFF.

This rearrangement joins TRBV29-1 to TRBJ2-3; D perhaps matches TRBD2 (6 bases). Germline lookup yields CDR1 SQVTM and CDR2 ANQGSEA. V was pared by 6 bases and J by 2 bases, with 18 bases between. The CDR3 consists of 15 residues. The CDR3 nucleotides read TGCAGCGTGCTATCCTCTCCGGGGGTCACAGATACGCAGTATTTT. Translation gives CSVLSSPGVTDTQYF.

This clone was detected only a few times. The chain recombines TRBV30 with TRBJ1-5, with 10 positions matching TRBD1. CDR3 length equals 15 residues. Trimming removed 4 bases from V and 5 bases from J; junction bases left unmatched: 8. The germline V gene encodes CDR1 GTSNPN and CDR2 SVGIG (reference sequence). Here the CDR3 DNA reads TGTGCCTGGAATTCGGGGACAGGGGAACATCAGCCCCAGCATTTT. It yields the protein CAWNSGTGEHQPQHF.

This clone is a singleton in its sample. The V gene is TRBV4-1, the J gene TRBJ1-2; D not certain. Per the germline V gene, CDR1 is MGHRA and CDR2 is YSYEKL. The CDR3 extends over 15 amino acids. V dropped 3 bases and J dropped 1 base, with 12 bases sitting between them. The CDR3 loop is CASSQGQRNNYGYTF. The CDR3 nucleotides read TGCGCCAGCAGCCAGGGTCAGCGAAATAACTATGGCTACACCTTC.

The chain carries TRBV5-6 and TRBJ2-7, with 7 bases fitting TRBD1. After removal of 4 bases from V and 4 bases from J, the junction contained 8 bases not matched to a gene. The CDR3 consists of 14 residues. Germline V CDR1 and CDR2: SGHDT, YYEEEE. The CDR3 is CASSASIRGYEQYF. The CDR3 nucleotides read TGTGCCAGCAGCGCTAGTATCAGGGGGTACGAGCAGTACTTC.

J is TRBJ2-3 and V is TRBV5-1, with 11 bases lining up with TRBD2. Germline V gene sequence: CDR1 SGHRS, CDR2 YFSETQ. V gave up 6 bases and J gave up 2 bases; unmatched junction bases: 8. There are 16 residues in the CDR3. In DNA form, the CDR3 reads TGCGCCAGCACGCCCGGGACTAGCGGACTCACAGATACGCAGTATTTT. Translated: CASTPGTSGLTDTQYF. The complete variable domain, with remaining parts taken from reference TRBV5-1 and TRBJ2-3, reads KAGVTQTPRYLIKTRGQQVTLSCSPISGHRSVSWYQQTPGQGLQFLFEYFSETQRNKGNFPGRFSGRQFSNSRSEMNVSTLELGDSALYLCASTPGTSGLTDTQYFGPGTRLTVL.

The chain employs TRBV6-5 and TRBJ2-7; 9 bases align to TRBD2. This CDR3 spans 16 amino acids. Trimming removed 4 bases from V and 5 bases from J; junction bases left unmatched: 12. Germline CDR1 MNHEY, CDR2 SVGAGI. CDR3: CASSFRWTSAEDEQYF. The DNA of the CDR3 is TGTGCCAGCAGTTTTCGGTGGACTAGCGCCGAGGACGAGCAGTACTTC.

The chain combines TRBV2 with TRBJ1-2; TRBD1 matches at 8 bases. Germline CDR1 is SNHLY and CDR2 is FYNNEI. The CDR3 is made up of 16 amino acids. J lost 7 bases, V lost 6 bases, and 16 bases had no gene match. The CDR3 DNA follows: TGTGCCAGCAGATCCCAGGGGGCGAGGGTCTCGGTTGGCTACACCTTC. Amino acids: CASRSQGARVSVGYTF.

This sequence joins TRBV10-3 and TRBJ1-2; D unclear. V lost 9 bases, J lost 0 bases, and 5 bases lay in between. The CDR3 is made up of 11 amino acids. Germline V gives CDR1 ENHRY, CDR2 SYGVKD. CDR3 nucleotides: TGTGCCATATCGGCTAACTATGGCTACACCTTC. This gives the protein CAISANYGYTF.

The chain has TRBV4-1 and TRBJ2-7, with a weak D call TRBD2 (6 bases). V lost 4 bases to trimming and J lost 0 bases, with 16 bases between them. The V gene's germline CDR1 is MGHRA and CDR2 YSYEKL. CDR3 size: 16 residues. Written as DNA, the CDR3 is TGCGCCAGCAGCCTAGGTCTGGTGACTAGCTCCTACGAGCAGTACTTC. Translating it yields CASSLGLVTSSYEQYF.

In this sample, this clone turned up once. This chain joins TRBV27 and TRBJ2-7, with D possibly being TRBD2 (6 bases). The CDR3 is made up of 15 amino acids. Deletions cut 3 bases from V and 4 bases from J, with 16 bases between. Germline V CDR1 and CDR2: MNHEY, SMNVEV (reference sequence). The CDR3 spells CASSFGGLTIYEQYF. The CDR3, as DNA: TGTGCCAGCAGTTTCGGAGGGTTAACAATATACGAGCAGTACTTC.

This chain connects TRBV7-2 to TRBJ2-7; 16 bases line up with TRBD2. The germline CDR1 and CDR2 sequences are SGHTA and FQGNSA. Germline trimming cut 5 bases from V and 5 bases from J; bases unmatched to any gene: 6. CDR3 length equals 16 residues. The CDR3 region has the DNA TGTGCCAGCAGCCACGATGGGACTAGCGGGGGGGACGAGCAGTACTTC. Amino acids: CASSHDGTSGGDEQYF.

The sample holds a few counts of this clone. The chain uses TRBV4-1 and TRBJ1-2, with a possible D match to TRBD1 (5 bases). This CDR3 has 16 amino acids. Germline V lookup: CDR1 MGHRA, CDR2 YSYEKL. The ends were cut back, 0 bases at V and 0 bases at J, with 11 bases in the middle. The CDR3 sequence: CASSQERHRTNYGYTF. The DNA of the CDR3 is TGCGCCAGCAGCCAAGAACGTCACAGGACTAACTATGGCTACACCTTC.